Each of the 24 T cell receptor beta chains below was sequenced from the same sample in a study of control samples from healthy donors and cancer patients. TCRdb keeps only in-frame clones here, not all; method: immunoSEQ multiplex PCR. This sample has some 140,000 clones, with 70% to 90% found just once. Sequenced: blood. The receptors here all came from a woman in her twenties or thirties in good health.

The sample holds a few counts of this clone. The chain combines TRBV30 with TRBJ1-1; D unresolved. The germline V gene encodes CDR1 GTSNPN and CDR2 SVGIG (reference sequence). This CDR3 has 14 amino acids. V was pared by 0 bases and J by 0 bases, with 8 bases between. CDR3 sequence reads: CAWSVLGMNTEAFF. Written as DNA, the CDR3 is TGTGCCTGGAGTGTACTGGGTATGAACACTGAAGCTTTCTTT. The complete variable domain, with remaining parts taken from reference TRBV30 and TRBJ1-1, reads SQTIHQWPATLVQPVGSPLSLECTVEGTSNPNLYWYRQAAGRGLQLLFYSVGIGQISSEVPQNLSASRPQDRQFILSSKKLLLSDSGFYLCAWSVLGMNTEAFFGQGTRLTVV.

This chain joins TRBV6-5 and TRBJ2-7, with D possibly called TRBD1 or TRBD2 (7 bases each). From germline, CDR1 is MNHEY and CDR2 SVGAGI. The CDR3 loop spans 15 amino acids. V was clipped by 2 bases and J by 6 bases, with 17 bases between them. The CDR3 is CASSYPRQGGGEQYF. The CDR3 DNA sequence: TGTGCCAGCAGTTACCCTAGACAGGGAGGGGGCGAGCAGTACTTC.

This chain uses TRBV5-1 with TRBJ1-5, with 8 bases matching TRBD1. Trimming removed 2 bases from V and 3 bases from J; junction bases left unmatched: 7. The germline gives CDR1 SGHRS, CDR2 YFSETQ. CDR3 length: 16 residues. In DNA form, the CDR3 reads TGCGCCAGCAGCTTAGGGACAGGAGGGTTCAATCAGCCCCAGCATTTT. This codes for CASSLGTGGFNQPQHF.

The CDR3 loop reads CASSLTGPASTDTQYF. CDR3 coding DNA: TGTGCCAGCAGCTTGACCGGACCGGCTAGCACAGATACGCAGTATTTT. V and J are TRBV5-5 and TRBJ2-3; D is unresolved. The length of the CDR3 is 16 residues. CDR1 SGHKS and CDR2 YYEKEE come from the germline V gene (reference sequence). The ends were cut back, 1 base at V and 0 bases at J, with 12 bases in the middle.

This sequence joins TRBV30 and TRBJ1-1; D is perhaps TRBD1 (5 bases). CDR1 GTSNPN and CDR2 SVGIG come from the germline V gene (reference sequence). Trimming shortened V by 0 bases and J by 4 bases, and 9 bases separated the two germline ends. The CDR3 sequence is 13 residues long. The CDR3 coding sequence is TGTGCCTGGAGTGTCTCCGGGGCCACTGAAGCTTTCTTT. Translating gives CAWSVSGATEAFF.

CDR3 loop: CASRGKGGYTF. CDR3 sequence (DNA): TGTGCCAGTAGGGGGAAGGGAGGCTACACCTTC. The V call is TRBV3-1 (or the pseudogene TRBV3-2), the J call TRBJ1-2, with D possibly being TRBD1 (6 bases). Germline CDR1 is LGHDT and CDR2 is YNNKEL (reference sequence). V was pared by 9 bases and J by 8 bases, with 13 bases between. This CDR3 is built from 11 residues.

The chain has TRBV12-3 or TRBV12-4 and TRBJ1-1; D is uncertain. This CDR3 has 13 amino acids. Trimming removed 5 bases from V and 1 base from J, with 8 bases in between. The DNA of the CDR3 is TGTGCCAGCAGTGTTCATCAGAACACTGAAGCTTTCTTT. As protein: CASSVHQNTEAFF.

The chain employs TRBV27 and TRBJ2-3, with 14 bases fitting TRBD2. Germline loops: CDR1 MNHEY, CDR2 SMNVEV (reference sequence). Trimming cost V 5 bases and J 2 bases; bases outside gene matches: 15. CDR3 length: 20 residues. The CDR3 spells CASSPQTAGTSGSDTDTQYF. CDR3 bases: TGTGCCAGCAGTCCCCAAACCGCCGGGACTAGCGGGAGTGACACAGATACGCAGTATTTT.

The chain couples TRBV20-1 to TRBJ2-1; TRBD2 agrees at 11 bases. Losses at the gene ends were 3 bases for V and 4 bases for J; bases not matched to a gene: 11. The CDR3 covers 17 residues. CDR1 and CDR2 (germline): DFQATT, SNEGSKA (reference sequence). CDR3 sequence reads: CSASISSSGRWYNEQFF. The DNA of the CDR3 is TGCAGTGCTAGTATTTCCTCTAGCGGGAGGTGGTACAATGAGCAGTTCTTC.

The CDR3 region is CASSYTGGGNEKLFF. CDR3 sequence (DNA): TGTGCCAGCAGTTACACAGGGGGCGGCAATGAAAAACTGTTTTTT. The rearrangement uses TRBV6-6 and TRBJ1-4; 9 nucleotides match TRBD1. V trimming: 2 bases; J trimming: 5 bases; junction bases outside the gene matches: 3. CDR1 MNHNY and CDR2 SVGAGI come from the germline V gene (reference sequence). The CDR3 totals 15 residues.

The chain uses TRBV11-2 and TRBJ2-7, with 11 bases that match TRBD2. Germline values: CDR1 SGHAT, CDR2 FQNNGV. The CDR3 consists of 15 residues. V lost 5 bases, J lost 1 base, and 4 bases stayed unmatched. CDR3 sequence (DNA): TGTGCCAGCAGCAGAGGGACTAGCGGTTCCTACGAGCAGTACTTC. Amino acid sequence: CASSRGTSGSYEQYF.

This rearrangement joins TRBV5-1 to TRBJ2-7, with 7 nucleotides matching TRBD1. This CDR3 spans 14 amino acids. Looked up from germline, CDR1 is SGHRS and CDR2 is YFSETQ. V was clipped by 3 bases and J by 2 bases; unmatched bases: 5. The CDR3 loop reads CASSSYRGPYEQYF. The CDR3 nucleotides read TGCGCCAGCAGCTCCTACAGGGGACCCTACGAGCAGTACTTC.

The genes are TRBV19 and TRBJ1-2, with TRBD1 as a possible D gene (6 bases). The CDR3 is 13 residues long. V was shortened by 5 bases and J by 8 bases, with 15 bases between the two germline ends. Per germline, CDR1 LNHDA and CDR2 SQIVND (reference sequence). As DNA, the CDR3 is TGTGCCAGTAGTTTCCGACAGGCGGGGGGCTACACCTTC. This gives the protein CASSFRQAGGYTF.

This chain links TRBV30 with TRBJ2-3; 9 bases align to TRBD1. Germline-derived CDR1 and CDR2 are GTSNPN and SVGIG (reference sequence). The CDR3 spans 14 residues. J lost 3 bases, V lost 2 bases, and 3 bases had no gene match. CDR3 protein: CAWSPGQGTDTQYF. DNA of the CDR3: TGTGCCTGGAGTCCAGGACAGGGGACAGATACGCAGTATTTT.

The chain links TRBV5-4 to TRBJ1-2; 7 positions agree with TRBD1. Unmatched junction bases numbered 5, after V lost 0 bases and J lost 3 bases. Germline lookup yields CDR1 SGHNT and CDR2 YYREEE (reference sequence). This CDR3 is built from 15 residues. CDR3: CASSLGPGGDYGYTF. DNA for the CDR3: TGTGCCAGCAGCTTGGGTCCAGGGGGGGACTATGGCTACACCTTC.

As DNA, the CDR3 is TGTGCCAGCAGTTCGCCCTTAGACTACAATGAGCAGTTCTTC. It codes for CASSSPLDYNEQFF. V and J are TRBV27 and TRBJ2-1; D gene uncertain. V was trimmed by 4 bases and J by 3 bases, leaving 10 bases between them. The CDR3 is 14 amino acids. The germline V gene has CDR1 MNHEY and CDR2 SMNVEV (reference sequence).

J is TRBJ2-3 and V is TRBV1; the D call in the table, TRBD2, was not verified against the DNA. TRBV1 is tagged as a pseudogene. The CDR3 spans 16 residues. DNA of the CDR3: TGCACCAGCAGCCGAATAGCACCCCCTGACACAGATACGCAGTATTTT. Its protein is CTSSRIAPPDTDTQYF.

This sequence joins TRBV19 and TRBJ1-5, with 7 bases that match TRBD1. This CDR3 is 15 amino acids long. Germline-derived CDR1 and CDR2 are LNHDA and SQIVND (reference sequence). Losses at the gene ends were 5 bases for V and 0 bases for J; bases not matched to a gene: 4. CDR3 in DNA: TGTGCCAGTAGTGTTACAGGGGATAGCAATCAGCCCCAGCATTTT. It codes for CASSVTGDSNQPQHF. Based on the CDR3 plus reference TRBV19 and TRBJ1-5, the full variable domain is DGGITQSPKYLFRKEGQNVTLSCEQNLNHDAMYWYRQDPGQGLRLIYYSQIVNDFQKGDIAEGYSVSREKKESFPLTVTSAQKNPTAFYLCASSVTGDSNQPQHFGDGTRLSIL.

The genes are TRBV27 and TRBJ1-1; 7 nucleotides match TRBD1. Unmatched junction bases numbered 12, after V lost 6 bases and J lost 2 bases. The CDR3 length is 16 residues. From germline, CDR1 is MNHEY and CDR2 SMNVEV (reference sequence). In DNA form, the CDR3 reads TGTGCCAGCAGCCACCCCCAGGGGGTAGGTAACACTGAAGCTTTCTTT. This encodes CASSHPQGVGNTEAFF.

This chain uses TRBV19 with TRBJ1-5; the D is unclear. The germline V gene has CDR1 LNHDA and CDR2 SQIVND (reference sequence). This CDR3 is built from 14 residues. Trimming pared 8 bases from V and 4 bases from J, leaving 15 bases between. The CDR3 nucleotides read TGTGCCAGTGGGAGAGGGTTTCAGAATCAGCCCCAGCATTTT. Translating gives CASGRGFQNQPQHF.

The chain uses TRBV27 and TRBJ1-3, with a tentative D call TRBD1 (5 bases). The CDR3 loop spans 15 amino acids. Germline V gene lookup returns CDR1 MNHEY and CDR2 SMNVEV (reference sequence). Trimming shortened V by 2 bases and J by 2 bases, and 10 bases separated the two germline ends. CDR3 coding DNA: TGTGCCAGCAGTTTAGAGCCAGGGACTGGAAACACCATATATTTT. Encoded protein: CASSLEPGTGNTIYF.

This clone was counted once. The rearrangement uses TRBV30 and TRBJ1-4; D remains ambiguous. The ends were cut back, 1 base at V and 0 bases at J, with 6 bases in the middle. The CDR3 has 14 residues. The germline V gene has CDR1 GTSNPN and CDR2 SVGIG (reference sequence). In nucleotides, the CDR3 is TGTGCCTGGAGTGCTGACACAACTAATGAAAAACTGTTTTTT. This sequence encodes CAWSADTTNEKLFF.

The V call is TRBV18, the J call TRBJ1-3; TRBD1 agrees at 8 bases. The germline V gene encodes CDR1 KGHSH and CDR2 LQKENI. J was trimmed by 2 bases and V by 3 bases; bases with no gene match: 6. This CDR3 is 16 amino acids long. The CDR3 region is CASSPYQGATGNTIYF. CDR3 sequence (DNA): TGTGCCAGCTCACCCTATCAGGGGGCGACTGGAAACACCATATATTTT.

About this clone: The identical CDR3 is also encoded by other nucleotide sequences in the sample. This chain joins TRBV2 and TRBJ1-5; TRBD1 matches 8 bases. From germline, CDR1 is SNHLY and CDR2 FYNNEI. With V trimmed by 4 bases and J by 0 bases, 2 bases remained unmatched. The CDR3 is 15 amino acids. CDR3 residues: CASSGDRGSNQPQHF. DNA of the CDR3: TGTGCCAGCAGTGGAGACAGGGGTAGCAATCAGCCCCAGCATTTT.